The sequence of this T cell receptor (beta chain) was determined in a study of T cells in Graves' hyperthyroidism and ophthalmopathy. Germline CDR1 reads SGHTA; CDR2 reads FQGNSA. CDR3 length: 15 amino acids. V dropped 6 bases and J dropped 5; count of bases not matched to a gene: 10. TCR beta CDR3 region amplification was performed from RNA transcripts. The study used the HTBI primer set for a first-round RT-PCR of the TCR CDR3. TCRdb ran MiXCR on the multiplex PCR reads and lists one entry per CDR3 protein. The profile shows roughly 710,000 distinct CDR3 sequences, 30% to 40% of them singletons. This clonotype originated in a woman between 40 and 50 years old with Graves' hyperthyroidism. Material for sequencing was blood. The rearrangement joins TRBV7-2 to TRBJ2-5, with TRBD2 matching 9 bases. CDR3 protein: CASSRLAGLWETQYF. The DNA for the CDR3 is TGTGCCAGCAGTCGCCTAGCGGGATTATGGGAGACCCAGTACTTC.